This T cell receptor beta chain derives from a study of T cell responses to AZD1222 COVID-19 vaccine. Overall study results and limits: Most donors were white British and more were female, and clonal diversity was possibly underestimated. Without day 14 samples, only post-peak T cell repertoires were studied.

This CDR3 region has 14 residues. V shed 5 bases and J shed 0 bases, with 10 bases lying between them. CDR1 and CDR2 from the germline V gene are LGHDT and YNNKEL (reference sequence). This clone turned up a few times. Its antigen is unknown. Sequencing was performed with immunoSEQ multiplex PCR; in TCRdb, only in-frame clones are kept and a portion is missing. The table shows some 80,000 clones, with about 91% occurring only once. The chain uses TRBV3-1 (or the pseudogene TRBV3-2) and TRBJ1-2; the D gene is possibly TRBD1 (5 bases). The sequence was obtained from an adult who received the MenACWY meningococcal vaccine as a control. The sample consisted of peripheral blood, taken 28 days after the second dose of the MenACWY control vaccine. CDR3 loop: CASSTRGANYGYTF. CDR3 nucleotides: TGTGCCAGCAGCACCCGGGGGGCTAACTATGGCTACACCTTC.